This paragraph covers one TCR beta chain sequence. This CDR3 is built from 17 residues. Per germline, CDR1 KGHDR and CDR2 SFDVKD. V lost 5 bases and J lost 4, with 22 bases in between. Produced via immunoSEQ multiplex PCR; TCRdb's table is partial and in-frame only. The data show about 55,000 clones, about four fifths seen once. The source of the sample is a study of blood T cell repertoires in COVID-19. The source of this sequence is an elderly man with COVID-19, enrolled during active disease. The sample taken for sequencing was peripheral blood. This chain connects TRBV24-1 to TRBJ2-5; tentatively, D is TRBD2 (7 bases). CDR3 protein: CATSGGGASQGGETQYF. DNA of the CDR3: TGTGCCACCAGTGGAGGGGGGGCGTCGCAGGGAGGAGAGACCCAGTACTTC.